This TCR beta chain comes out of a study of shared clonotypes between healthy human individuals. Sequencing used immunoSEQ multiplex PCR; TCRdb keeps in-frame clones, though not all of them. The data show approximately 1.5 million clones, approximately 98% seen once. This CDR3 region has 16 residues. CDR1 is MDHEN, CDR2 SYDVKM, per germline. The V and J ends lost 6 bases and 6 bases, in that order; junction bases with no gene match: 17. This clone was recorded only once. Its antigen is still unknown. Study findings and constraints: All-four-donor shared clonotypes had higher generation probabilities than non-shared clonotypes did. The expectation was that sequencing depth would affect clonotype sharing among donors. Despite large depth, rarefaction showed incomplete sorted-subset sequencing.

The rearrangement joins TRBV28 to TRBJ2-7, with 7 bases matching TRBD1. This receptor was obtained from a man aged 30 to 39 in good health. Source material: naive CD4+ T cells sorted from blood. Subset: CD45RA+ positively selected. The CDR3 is CASRPQTGMPLGEQYF. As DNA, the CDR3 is TGTGCCAGCAGACCCCAGACAGGGATGCCATTAGGCGAGCAGTACTTC.